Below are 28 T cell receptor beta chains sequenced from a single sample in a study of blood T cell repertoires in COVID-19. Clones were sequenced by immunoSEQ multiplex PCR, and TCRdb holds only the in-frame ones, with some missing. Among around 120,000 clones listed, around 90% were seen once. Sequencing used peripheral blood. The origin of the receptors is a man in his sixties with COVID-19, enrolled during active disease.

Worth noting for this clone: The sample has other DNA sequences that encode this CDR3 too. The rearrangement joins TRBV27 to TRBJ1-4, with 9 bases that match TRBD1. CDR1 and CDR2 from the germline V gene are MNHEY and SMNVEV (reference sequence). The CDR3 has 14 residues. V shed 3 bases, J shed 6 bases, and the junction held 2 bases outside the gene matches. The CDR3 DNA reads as TGTGCCAGCAGTTTGGGACAGGGCGATGAAAAACTGTTTTTT. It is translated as CASSLGQGDEKLFF.

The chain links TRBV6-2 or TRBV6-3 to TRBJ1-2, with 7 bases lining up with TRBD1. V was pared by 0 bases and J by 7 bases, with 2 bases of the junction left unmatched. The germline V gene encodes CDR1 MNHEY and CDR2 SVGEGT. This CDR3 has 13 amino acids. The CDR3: CASSYSRGPGYTF. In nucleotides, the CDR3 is TGTGCCAGCAGTTACTCGAGGGGGCCTGGCTACACCTTC.

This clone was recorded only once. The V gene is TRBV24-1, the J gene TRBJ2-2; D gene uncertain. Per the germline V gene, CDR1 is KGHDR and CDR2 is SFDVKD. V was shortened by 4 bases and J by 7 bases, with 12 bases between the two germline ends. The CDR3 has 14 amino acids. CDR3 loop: CATSDPDIGGELFF. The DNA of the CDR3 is TGTGCCACCAGTGACCCTGACATCGGCGGGGAGCTGTTTTTT.

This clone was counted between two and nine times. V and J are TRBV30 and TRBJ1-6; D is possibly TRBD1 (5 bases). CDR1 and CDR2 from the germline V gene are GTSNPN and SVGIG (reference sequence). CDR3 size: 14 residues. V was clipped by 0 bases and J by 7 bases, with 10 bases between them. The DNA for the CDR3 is TGTGCCTGGAGTGTAGCGCCAGGGAATTCACCCCTCCACTTT. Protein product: CAWSVAPGNSPLHF. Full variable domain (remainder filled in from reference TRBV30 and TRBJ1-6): SQTIHQWPATLVQPVGSPLSLECTVEGTSNPNLYWYRQAAGRGLQLLFYSVGIGQISSEVPQNLSASRPQDRQFILSSKKLLLSDSGFYLCAWSVAPGNSPLHFGNGTRLTVT.

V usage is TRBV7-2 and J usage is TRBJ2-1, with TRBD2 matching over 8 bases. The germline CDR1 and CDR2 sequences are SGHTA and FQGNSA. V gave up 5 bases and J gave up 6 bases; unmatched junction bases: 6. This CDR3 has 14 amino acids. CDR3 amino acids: CASSPRAGANEQFF. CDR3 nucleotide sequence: TGTGCCAGCAGCCCCCGAGCGGGGGCCAATGAGCAGTTCTTC.

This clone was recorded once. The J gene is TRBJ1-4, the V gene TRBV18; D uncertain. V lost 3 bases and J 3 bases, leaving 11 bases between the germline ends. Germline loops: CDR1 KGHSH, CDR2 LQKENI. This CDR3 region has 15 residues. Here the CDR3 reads CASSPSPAANEKLFF. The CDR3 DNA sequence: TGTGCCAGCTCACCGTCCCCGGCGGCTAATGAAAAACTGTTTTTT. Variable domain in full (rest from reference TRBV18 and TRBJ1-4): NAGVMQNPRHLVRRRGQEARLRCSPMKGHSHVYWYRQLPEEGLKFMVYLQKENIIDESGMPKERFSAEFPKEGPSILRIQQVVRGDSAAYFCASSPSPAANEKLFFGSGTQLSVL.

CDR3 sequence: CASSSPTYRGNTEAFF. In DNA, the CDR3 is TGTGCCAGCAGCTCTCCCACCTACCGGGGGAACACTGAAGCTTTCTTT. The chain uses TRBV11-2 and TRBJ1-1; the D is unclear. This CDR3 spans 16 amino acids. Germline loops: CDR1 SGHAT, CDR2 FQNNGV. V was pared by 4 bases and J by 1 base, with 16 bases between.

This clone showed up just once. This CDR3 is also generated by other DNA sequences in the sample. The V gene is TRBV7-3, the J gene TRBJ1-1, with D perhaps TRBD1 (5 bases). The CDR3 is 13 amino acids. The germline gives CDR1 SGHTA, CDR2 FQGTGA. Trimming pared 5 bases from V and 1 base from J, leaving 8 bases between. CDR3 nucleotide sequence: TGTGCCAGCAGCCTACAGGAGAACACTGAAGCTTTCTTT. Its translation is CASSLQENTEAFF. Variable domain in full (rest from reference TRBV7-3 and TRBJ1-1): GAGVSQTPSNKVTEKGKYVELRCDPISGHTALYWYRQSLGQGPEFLIYFQGTGAADDSGLPNDRFFAVRPEGSVSTLKIQRTERGDSAVYLCASSLQENTEAFFGQGTRLTVV.

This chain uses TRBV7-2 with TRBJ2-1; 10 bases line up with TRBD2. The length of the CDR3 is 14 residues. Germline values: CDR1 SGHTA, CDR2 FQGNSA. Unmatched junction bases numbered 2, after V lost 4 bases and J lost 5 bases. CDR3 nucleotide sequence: TGTGCCAGCAGCTCAGCGGGAGGGGACAATGAGCAGTTCTTC. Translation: CASSSAGGDNEQFF.

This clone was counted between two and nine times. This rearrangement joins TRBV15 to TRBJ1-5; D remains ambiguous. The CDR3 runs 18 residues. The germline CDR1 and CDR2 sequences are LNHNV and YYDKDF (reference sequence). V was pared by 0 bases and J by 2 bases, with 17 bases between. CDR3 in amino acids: CATSRDSNTGEGNQPQHF. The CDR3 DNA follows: TGTGCCACCAGCAGAGATAGTAACACCGGGGAGGGCAATCAGCCCCAGCATTTT. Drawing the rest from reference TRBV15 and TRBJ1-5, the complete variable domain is DAMVIQNPRYQVTQFGKPVTLSCSQTLNHNVMYWYQQKSSQAPKLLFHYYDKDFNNEADTPDNFQSRRPNTSFCFLDIRSPGLGDTAMYLCATSRDSNTGEGNQPQHFGDGTRLSIL.

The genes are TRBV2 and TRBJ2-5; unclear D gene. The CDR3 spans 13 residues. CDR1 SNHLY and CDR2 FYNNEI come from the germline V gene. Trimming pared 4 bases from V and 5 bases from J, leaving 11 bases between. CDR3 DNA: TGTGCCAGCAGTGTTTGGCAGGATGAGACCCAGTACTTC. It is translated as CASSVWQDETQYF.

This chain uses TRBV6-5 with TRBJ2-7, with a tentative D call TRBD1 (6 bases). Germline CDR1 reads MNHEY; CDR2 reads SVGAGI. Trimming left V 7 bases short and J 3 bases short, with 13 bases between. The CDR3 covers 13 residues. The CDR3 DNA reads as TGTGCCAGCAAGAGATCAGGGGACTACGAGCAGTACTTC. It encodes CASKRSGDYEQYF.

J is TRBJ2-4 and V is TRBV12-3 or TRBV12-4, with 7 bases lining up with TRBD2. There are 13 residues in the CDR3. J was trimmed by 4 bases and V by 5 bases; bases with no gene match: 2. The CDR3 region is CASSASGKNIQYF. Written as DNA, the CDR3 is TGTGCCAGCAGTGCTAGCGGAAAAAACATTCAGTACTTC.

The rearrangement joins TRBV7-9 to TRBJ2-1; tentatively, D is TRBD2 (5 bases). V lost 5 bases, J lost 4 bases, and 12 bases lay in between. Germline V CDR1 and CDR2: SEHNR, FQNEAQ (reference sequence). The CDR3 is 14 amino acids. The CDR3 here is CASSNPGNYNEQFF. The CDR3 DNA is TGTGCCAGCAGCAACCCGGGAAATTACAATGAGCAGTTCTTC.

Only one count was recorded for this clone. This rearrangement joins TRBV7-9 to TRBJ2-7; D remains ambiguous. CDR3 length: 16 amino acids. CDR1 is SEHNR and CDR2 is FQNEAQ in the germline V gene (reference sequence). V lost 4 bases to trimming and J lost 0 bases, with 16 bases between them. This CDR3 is CASSSPARRLSYEQYF. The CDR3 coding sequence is TGTGCCAGCAGCTCACCCGCCAGACGACTCTCCTACGAGCAGTACTTC.

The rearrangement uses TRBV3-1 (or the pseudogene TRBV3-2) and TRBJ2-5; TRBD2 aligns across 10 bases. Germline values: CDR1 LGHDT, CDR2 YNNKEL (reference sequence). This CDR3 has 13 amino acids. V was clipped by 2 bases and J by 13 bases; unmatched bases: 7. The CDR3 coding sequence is TGTGCCAGCAGCCAACTTAGCGGGGGGACTTGGTACTTC. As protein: CASSQLSGGTWYF.

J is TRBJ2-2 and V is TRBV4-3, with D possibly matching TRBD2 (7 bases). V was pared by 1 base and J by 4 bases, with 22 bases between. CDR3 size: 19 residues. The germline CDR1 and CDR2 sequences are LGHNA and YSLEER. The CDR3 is CASSQAALGGRRFTGELFF. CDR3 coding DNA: TGCGCCAGCAGCCAAGCAGCCTTGGGGGGGCGCCGGTTCACCGGGGAGCTGTTTTTT.

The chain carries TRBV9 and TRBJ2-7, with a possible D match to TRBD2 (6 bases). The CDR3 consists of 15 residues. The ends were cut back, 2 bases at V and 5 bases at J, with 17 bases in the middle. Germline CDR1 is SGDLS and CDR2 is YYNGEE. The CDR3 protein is CASSVKRVGSNEQYF. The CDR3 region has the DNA TGTGCCAGCAGCGTCAAGCGGGTAGGGAGTAACGAGCAGTACTTC.

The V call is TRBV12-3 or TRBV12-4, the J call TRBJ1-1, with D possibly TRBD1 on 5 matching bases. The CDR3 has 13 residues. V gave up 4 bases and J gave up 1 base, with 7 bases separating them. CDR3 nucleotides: TGTGCCAGCAGTTGGGGGGGGAACACTGAAGCTTTCTTT. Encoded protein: CASSWGGNTEAFF.

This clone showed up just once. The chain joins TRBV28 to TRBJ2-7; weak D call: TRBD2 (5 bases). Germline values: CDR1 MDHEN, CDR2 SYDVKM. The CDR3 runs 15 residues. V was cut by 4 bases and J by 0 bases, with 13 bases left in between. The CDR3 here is CASSSPGLSSYEQYF. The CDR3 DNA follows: TGTGCCAGCAGTTCTCCGGGATTGAGCTCCTACGAGCAGTACTTC.

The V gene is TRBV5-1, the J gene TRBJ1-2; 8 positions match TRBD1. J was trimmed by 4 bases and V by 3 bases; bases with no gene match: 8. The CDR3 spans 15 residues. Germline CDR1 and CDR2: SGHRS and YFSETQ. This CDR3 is CASSSGQAISYGYTF. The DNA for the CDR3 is TGCGCCAGCAGCTCGGGACAGGCTATAAGCTATGGCTACACCTTC.

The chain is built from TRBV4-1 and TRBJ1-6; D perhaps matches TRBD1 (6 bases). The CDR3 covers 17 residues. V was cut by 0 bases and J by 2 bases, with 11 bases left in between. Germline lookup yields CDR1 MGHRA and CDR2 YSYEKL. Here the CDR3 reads CASSQDLTGAYNSPLHF. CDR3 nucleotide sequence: TGCGCCAGCAGCCAAGATCTGACAGGAGCCTATAATTCACCCCTCCACTTT.

CDR3 loop: CASSLDRDTEAFF. The CDR3 region has the DNA TGCGCCAGCAGCTTGGACAGGGACACTGAAGCTTTCTTT. The genes are TRBV5-1 and TRBJ1-1; a weak D match, TRBD1 (6 bases). V was cut by 0 bases and J by 3 bases, with 6 bases left in between. This CDR3 is built from 13 residues. Germline lookup yields CDR1 SGHRS and CDR2 YFSETQ.

The CDR3 sequence is CASSYPWAEQFF. The DNA for the CDR3 is TGTGCCAGCAGTTACCCCTGGGCGGAGCAGTTCTTC. This sequence joins TRBV6-2 or TRBV6-3 and TRBJ2-1; D gene ambiguous. The CDR3 has 12 amino acids. Trimming stripped 2 bases from V and 10 bases from J, with 9 bases between. Germline-derived CDR1 and CDR2 are MNHEY and SVGEGT.

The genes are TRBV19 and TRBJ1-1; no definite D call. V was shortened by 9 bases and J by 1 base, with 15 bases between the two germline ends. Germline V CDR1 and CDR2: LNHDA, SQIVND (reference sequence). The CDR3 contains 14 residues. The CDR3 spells CASRLQQANTEAFF. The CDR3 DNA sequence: TGTGCCAGCCGATTACAGCAAGCGAACACTGAAGCTTTCTTT. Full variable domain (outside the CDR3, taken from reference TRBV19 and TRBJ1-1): DGGITQSPKYLFRKEGQNVTLSCEQNLNHDAMYWYRQDPGQGLRLIYYSQIVNDFQKGDIAEGYSVSREKKESFPLTVTSAQKNPTAFYLCASRLQQANTEAFFGQGTRLTVV.

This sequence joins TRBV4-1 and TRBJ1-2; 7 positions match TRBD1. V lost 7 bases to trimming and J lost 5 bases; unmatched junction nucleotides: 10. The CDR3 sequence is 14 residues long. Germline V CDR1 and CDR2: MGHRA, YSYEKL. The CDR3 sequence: CASTPTGTVYGYTF. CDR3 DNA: TGCGCCAGCACCCCGACCGGGACAGTATATGGCTACACCTTC.

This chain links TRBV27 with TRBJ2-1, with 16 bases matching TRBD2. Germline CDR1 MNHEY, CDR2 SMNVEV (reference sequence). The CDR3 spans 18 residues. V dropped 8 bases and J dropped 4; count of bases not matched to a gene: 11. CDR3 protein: CASCKVGLAGGPYNEQFF. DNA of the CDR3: TGTGCCAGCTGTAAGGTGGGACTAGCGGGAGGGCCGTACAATGAGCAGTTCTTC.

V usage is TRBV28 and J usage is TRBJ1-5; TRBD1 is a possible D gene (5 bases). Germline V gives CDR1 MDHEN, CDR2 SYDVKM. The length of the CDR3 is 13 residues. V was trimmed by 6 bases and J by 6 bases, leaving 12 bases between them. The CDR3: CASSPGGVQPQHF. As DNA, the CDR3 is TGTGCCAGCAGCCCCGGGGGGGTTCAGCCCCAGCATTTT. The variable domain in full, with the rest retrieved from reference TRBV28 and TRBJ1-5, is DVKVTQSSRYLVKRTGEKVFLECVQDMDHENMFWYRQDPGLGLRLIYFSYDVKMKEKGDIPEGYSVSREKKERFSLILESASTNQTSMYLCASSPGGVQPQHFGDGTRLSIL.